These 9 T cell receptor beta chains came from one sample sequenced in a study of T cells in Graves' hyperthyroidism and ophthalmopathy. RNA transcripts gave rise to amplified TCR beta CDR3 regions. In the first-round RT-PCR of the TCR CDR3, the HTBI primer set was used. TCRdb reprocessed the multiplex PCR reads with MiXCR, giving one entry per CDR3 protein. The sample lists a few hundred thousand distinct CDR3 sequences; about 20% were seen once. The sequencing input was blood. These receptors were taken from a woman aged 70-85 years with Graves' ophthalmopathy.

The chain is built from TRBV3-1 and TRBJ1-6; TRBD1 might be the D (5 bases). CDR1 LGHDT and CDR2 YNNKEL come from the germline V gene (reference sequence). There are 17 residues in the CDR3. Between the trimmed V and J ends, which lost 1 base and 0 bases, there was a span of 10 bases. CDR3 DNA: TGTGCCAGCAGCCAAGTCCCAGGGAGCTCCTATAATTCACCCCTCCACTTT. It is translated as CASSQVPGSSYNSPLHF.

This clonotype occurred many times. The rearrangement links TRBV2 to TRBJ2-2; TRBD2 matches at 14 bases. The V gene's germline CDR1 is SNHLY and CDR2 FYNNEI. Unmatched junction bases numbered 4, after V lost 6 bases and J lost 4 bases. This CDR3 region has 16 residues. The CDR3 loop is CASRTTSGRATGELFF. For the CDR3, the DNA is TGTGCCAGCAGGACGACTAGCGGGAGGGCCACCGGGGAGCTGTTTTTT.

This clonotype was counted many times. The V and J genes are TRBV11-1 and TRBJ2-1; D is possibly TRBD1 or TRBD2 (5 bases each). The V end lost 3 bases, the J end lost 6 bases, and 21 bases lay between the germline ends. Germline-derived CDR1 and CDR2 are SGHAT and FQDESV (reference sequence). The CDR3 spans 17 residues. The CDR3, as DNA: TGTGCCAGCAGCTTGACCGCCGGGACCCTAACGTCCAATGAGCAGTTCTTC. It yields the protein CASSLTAGTLTSNEQFF.

This clonotype was seen repeatedly, ten times or more. This sequence joins TRBV6-1 and TRBJ1-1; D gene uncertain. The CDR3 is 15 amino acids. CDR1 and CDR2 (germline): MNHNS, SASEGT. V gave up 3 bases and J gave up 1 base, with 12 bases separating them. The CDR3, as DNA: TGTGCCAGCAGTGAGGTACAGCGACAGAACACTGAAGCTTTCTTT. It encodes CASSEVQRQNTEAFF.

In the case of this clonotype: This may stem from a read error, because a much larger clone lies one nucleotide away. In DNA form, the CDR3 reads TGTGCCAGCAGTGATCAGCAAGGGGGCCGAGTCTCCTACGAGCAGTACTTC. Amino acid sequence: CASSDQQGGRVSYEQYF. The rearrangement uses TRBV28 and TRBJ2-7; 7 nucleotides agree with TRBD1. The junction had 13 bases not matched to a gene; V was cut back by 5 bases and J by 0 bases. The CDR3 sequence is 17 residues long. Per the germline V gene, CDR1 is MDHEN and CDR2 is SYDVKM.

This clonotype was observed many times. J is TRBJ2-3 and V is TRBV28; D gene unclear. The CDR3 has 15 residues. V was pared by 3 bases and J by 6 bases, with 16 bases between. CDR1 is MDHEN and CDR2 is SYDVKM in the germline V gene. CDR3 amino acids: CASSLASPTRDTQYF. Written as DNA, the CDR3 is TGTGCCAGCAGTTTGGCCTCCCCCACACGGGATACGCAGTATTTT.

This clonotype has more than one count but fewer than ten. This chain's CDR3 is CASSLGGGSSYNSPLHF. CDR3 in DNA: TGTGCCAGCAGTTTAGGAGGAGGGAGCTCCTATAATTCACCCCTCCACTTT. The rearrangement uses TRBV12-3 or TRBV12-4 and TRBJ1-6; no clear D gene. The CDR3 consists of 17 residues. V dropped 1 base and J dropped 0 bases, with 10 bases sitting between them.

The chain links TRBV29-1 to TRBJ2-1; D is unclear. V lost 2 bases and J 6 bases, leaving 5 bases between the germline ends. This CDR3 comprises 11 residues. Germline V CDR1 and CDR2: SQVTM, ANQGSEA. CDR3 in amino acids: CSVEWVNEQFF. CDR3 coding DNA: TGCAGCGTTGAATGGGTCAATGAGCAGTTCTTC.

The V call is TRBV18, the J call TRBJ2-3, with 9 bases matching TRBD1. V lost 5 bases to trimming and J lost 2 bases; unmatched junction nucleotides: 5. Germline V CDR1 and CDR2: KGHSH, LQKENI. This CDR3 has 15 residues. The chain's CDR3 is CASSFGQGTTDTQYF. CDR3 bases: TGTGCCAGCTCATTCGGACAGGGGACCACAGATACGCAGTATTTT.